This paragraph reports one T cell receptor beta chain. The data originate from a study of T cells in Graves' hyperthyroidism and ophthalmopathy. The J segment lost 1 base and the V segment lost 7 bases, leaving 10 bases of the junction unmatched. Germline V gene data show CDR1 as MNHNS and CDR2 as SASEGT. This CDR3 is built from 17 residues. RNA transcripts provided the source from which TCR beta CDR3 regions were amplified. During a first-round RT-PCR of the TCR CDR3, the HTBI primer set was used. TCRdb re-called the multiplex PCR reads with MiXCR, one entry per CDR3 protein. The profile covers approximately 400,000 distinct CDR3 sequences, with about 14% appearing a single time and approximately 10% taken by the ten largest.

This TCR derives from a woman aged 55 to 70 with Graves' hyperthyroidism. The material sequenced was blood. The V gene is TRBV6-1, the J gene TRBJ1-5, with 10 positions matching TRBD1. The CDR3 bases are TGTGCCAGCAATACCGGGACAGGGGCTTTGAGCAATCAGCCCCAGCATTTT. Its protein is CASNTGTGALSNQPQHF.